Sequencing of this TCR beta chain was carried out in a study of metastatic and nonmetastatic thyroid tumors. TCRdb reanalyzed the PCR reads with MiXCR. Of about 33,000 clones in the sample, under 14% are singletons; the top ten hold roughly a sixth. Whole-study results and caveats: Versus benign nodules, malignant thyroid tumors reportedly had significantly higher TCR beta diversity, in blood and tumor.

This clone was recorded many times. Antigen unknown. Until they underwent thyroid surgery, no patient had received any treatment. The sequence was obtained from a female donor with papillary thyroid cancer or a benign thyroid nodule (not recorded which). Some clones in this sample may be carry-over from other donors' samples. The sequenced sample was blood.

As DNA, the CDR3 is TGTGCCAGCAGCTCTCGATCGGAAGGGGGTATTCAACGCTCTGGAAACACCATATATTTT. It yields the protein CASSSRSEGGIQRSGNTIYF. This chain links TRBV7-1 with TRBJ1-3, with D perhaps matching TRBD1 (6 bases). TRBV7-1 carries the ORF label, with uncertain function. Deletions cut 3 bases from V and 0 bases from J, with 24 bases between. The CDR3 loop spans 20 amino acids.